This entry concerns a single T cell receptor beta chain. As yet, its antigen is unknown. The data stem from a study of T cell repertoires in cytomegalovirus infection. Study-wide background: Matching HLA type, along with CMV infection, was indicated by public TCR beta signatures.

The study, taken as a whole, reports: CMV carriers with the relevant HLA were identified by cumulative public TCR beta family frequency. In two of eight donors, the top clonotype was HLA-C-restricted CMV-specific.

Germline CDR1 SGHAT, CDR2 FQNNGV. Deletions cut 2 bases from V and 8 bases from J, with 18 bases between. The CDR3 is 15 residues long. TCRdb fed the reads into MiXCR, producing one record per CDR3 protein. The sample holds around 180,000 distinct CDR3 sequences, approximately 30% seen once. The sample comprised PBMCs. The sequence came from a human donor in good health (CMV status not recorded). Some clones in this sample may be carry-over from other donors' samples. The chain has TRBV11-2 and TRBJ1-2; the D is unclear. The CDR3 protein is CASSLPPYDNSGYTF. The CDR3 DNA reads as TGTGCCAGCAGCTTACCACCTTATGATAATAGCGGCTACACCTTC.